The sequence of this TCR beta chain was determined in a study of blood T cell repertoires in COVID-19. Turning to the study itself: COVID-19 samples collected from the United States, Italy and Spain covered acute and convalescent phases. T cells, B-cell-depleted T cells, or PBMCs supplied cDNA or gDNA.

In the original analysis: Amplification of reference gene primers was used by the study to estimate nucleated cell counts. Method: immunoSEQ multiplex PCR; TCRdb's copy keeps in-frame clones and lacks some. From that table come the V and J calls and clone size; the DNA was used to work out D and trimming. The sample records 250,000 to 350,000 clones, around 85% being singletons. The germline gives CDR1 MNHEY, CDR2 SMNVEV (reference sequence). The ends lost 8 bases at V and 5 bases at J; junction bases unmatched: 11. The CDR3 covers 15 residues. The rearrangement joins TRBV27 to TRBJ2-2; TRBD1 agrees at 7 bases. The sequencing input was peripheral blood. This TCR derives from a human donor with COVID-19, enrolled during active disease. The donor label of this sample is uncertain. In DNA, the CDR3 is TGTGCCAGCGCGAACAGGGGCCTTGCAACCGGGGAGCTGTTTTTT. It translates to CASANRGLATGELFF.